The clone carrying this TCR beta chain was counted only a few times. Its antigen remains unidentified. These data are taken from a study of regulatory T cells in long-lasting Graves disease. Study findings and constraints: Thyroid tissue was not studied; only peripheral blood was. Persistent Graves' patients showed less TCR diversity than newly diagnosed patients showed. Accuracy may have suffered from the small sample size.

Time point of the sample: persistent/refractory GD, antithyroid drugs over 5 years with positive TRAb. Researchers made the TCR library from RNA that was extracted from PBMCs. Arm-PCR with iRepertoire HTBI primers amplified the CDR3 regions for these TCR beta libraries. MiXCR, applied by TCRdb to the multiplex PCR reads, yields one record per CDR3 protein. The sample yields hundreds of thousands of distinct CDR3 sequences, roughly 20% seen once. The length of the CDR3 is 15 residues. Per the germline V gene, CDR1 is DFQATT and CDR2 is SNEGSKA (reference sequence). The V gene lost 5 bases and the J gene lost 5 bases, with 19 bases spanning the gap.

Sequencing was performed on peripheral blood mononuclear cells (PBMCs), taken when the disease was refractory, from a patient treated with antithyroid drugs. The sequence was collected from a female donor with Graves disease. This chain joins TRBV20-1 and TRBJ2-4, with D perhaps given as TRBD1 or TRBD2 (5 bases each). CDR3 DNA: TGCAGTGCTGCCAGGGACCGTTTAACAGAAAACATTCAGTACTTC. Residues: CSAARDRLTENIQYF.